The clone carrying this T cell receptor beta chain was observed a single time. The CDR3 loop spans 16 amino acids. Germline V gives CDR1 LNHDA, CDR2 SQIVND (reference sequence). V lost 7 bases to trimming and J lost 4 bases; unmatched junction nucleotides: 10. Assay used: immunoSEQ multiplex PCR; TCRdb lists only in-frame clones, some missing. The profile covers 90,000 to 150,000 clones, with roughly 89% appearing a single time and 3.5% to 4.5% taken by the ten largest. These data belong to a study of T cell responses to AZD1222 COVID-19 vaccine. The chain recombines TRBV19 with TRBJ2-2; TRBD1 agrees at 9 bases. The input for sequencing was peripheral blood, taken on day 0 of AZD1222 vaccination. The sequence was collected from an adult in good health. The CDR3 protein is CASTISRTGATGELFF. In nucleotides, the CDR3 is TGTGCCAGTACCATCAGTCGGACAGGGGCCACCGGGGAGCTGTTTTTT. Looking up the rest from reference TRBV19 and TRBJ2-2 gives the full variable domain: DGGITQSPKYLFRKEGQNVTLSCEQNLNHDAMYWYRQDPGQGLRLIYYSQIVNDFQKGDIAEGYSVSREKKESFPLTVTSAQKNPTAFYLCASTISRTGATGELFFGEGSRLTVL.